This TCR beta chain derives from a study of graft-versus-host responses after intestinal transplantation. Repertoires were generated with immunoSEQ multiplex PCR, while TCRdb's copy carries only in-frame clones and drops some. The sample contains about 3,200 clones, around 93% of which appear only once. About this clone: At one end the junction does not follow the germline gene, possibly because of a read error.

The CDR3 contains 13 residues. The germline V gene has CDR1 MNHNS and CDR2 SASEGT. This specimen consisted of bone marrow, obtained around 350 days after transplant. This sequence joins TRBV6-1 and TRBJ2-1; D gene uncertain. This TCR came from a human patient who received an intestinal transplant, so some T cells may come from the graft donor. The CDR3 nucleotides read TGTGCCAGCAGTGAAGGGGCCTATAATGAGCAGTTCTTC. Protein product: CASSEGAYNEQFF.